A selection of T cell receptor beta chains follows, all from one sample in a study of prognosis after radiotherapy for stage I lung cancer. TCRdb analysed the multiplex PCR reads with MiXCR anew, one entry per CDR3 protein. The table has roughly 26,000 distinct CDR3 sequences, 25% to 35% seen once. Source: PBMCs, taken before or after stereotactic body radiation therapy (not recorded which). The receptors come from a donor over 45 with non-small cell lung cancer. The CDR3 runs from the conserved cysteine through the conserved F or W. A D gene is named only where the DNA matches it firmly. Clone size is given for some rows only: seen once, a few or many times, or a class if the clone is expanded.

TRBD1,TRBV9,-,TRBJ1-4,CASSSRDRANEKLFF,TGTGCCAGCAGCAGCCGGGACAGGGCTAATGAAAAACTGTTTTTT
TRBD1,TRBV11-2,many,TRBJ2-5,CASSTGQGGWQTQYF,TGTGCCAGCAGCACAGGACAGGGTGGGTGGCAGACCCAGTACTTC
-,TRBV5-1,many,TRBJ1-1,CASSLDSANTEAFF,TGCGCCAGCAGCTTGGATTCTGCGAACACTGAAGCTTTCTTT
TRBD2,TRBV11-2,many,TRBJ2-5,CASSVSGGLKETQYF,TGTGCCAGCAGCGTGAGCGGGGGCCTTAAAGAGACCCAGTACTTC
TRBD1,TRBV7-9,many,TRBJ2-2,CASRPGQGGTGELFF,TGTGCCAGCAGGCCGGGACAGGGTGGGACCGGGGAGCTGTTTTTT
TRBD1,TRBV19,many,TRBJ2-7,CASSKNPGQIIYEQYF,TGTGCCAGTAGTAAAAACCCGGGACAGATTATCTACGAGCAGTACTTC
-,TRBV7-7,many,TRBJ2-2,CASSSTGRLNTGELFF,TGTGCTAGCAGCTCAACGGGACGCCTGAACACCGGGGAGCTGTTTTTT
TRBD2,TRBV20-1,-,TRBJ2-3,CSSQKGGGPSTDTQYF,TGCAGTTCCCAAAAGGGCGGGGGTCCTAGCACAGATACGCAGTATTTT
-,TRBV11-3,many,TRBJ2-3,CASSFISSTDTDTQYF,TGTGCCAGCAGCTTTATTAGTTCCACGGACACAGATACGCAGTATTTT
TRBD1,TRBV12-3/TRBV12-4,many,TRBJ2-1,CASSLGRDRDAHNEQFF,TGTGCCAGCAGTTTAGGCCGGGACAGGGACGCCCACAATGAGCAGTTCTTC
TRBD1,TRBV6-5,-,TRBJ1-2,CASSWETGDYGYTF,TGTGCCAGCAGTTGGGAGACAGGGGACTATGGCTACACCTTC
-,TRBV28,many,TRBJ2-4,CASSRPGFIAKNIQYF,TGTGCCAGCAGTAGACCAGGGTTTATAGCCAAAAACATTCAGTACTTC